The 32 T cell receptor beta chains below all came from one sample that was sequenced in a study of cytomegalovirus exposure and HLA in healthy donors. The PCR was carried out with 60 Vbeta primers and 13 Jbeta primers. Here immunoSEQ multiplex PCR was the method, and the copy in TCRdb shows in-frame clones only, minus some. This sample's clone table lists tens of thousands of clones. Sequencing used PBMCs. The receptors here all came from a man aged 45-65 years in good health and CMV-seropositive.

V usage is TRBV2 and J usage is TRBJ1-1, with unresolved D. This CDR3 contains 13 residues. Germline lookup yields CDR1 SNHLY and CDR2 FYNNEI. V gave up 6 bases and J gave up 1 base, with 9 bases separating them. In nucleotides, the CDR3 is TGTGCCAGCAGATCCGGGAGGAACACTGAAGCTTTCTTT. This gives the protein CASRSGRNTEAFF.

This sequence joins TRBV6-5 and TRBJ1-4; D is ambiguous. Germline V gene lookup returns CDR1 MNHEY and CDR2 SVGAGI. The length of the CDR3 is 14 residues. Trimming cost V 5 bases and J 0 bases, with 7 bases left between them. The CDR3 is CASSVSATNEKLFF. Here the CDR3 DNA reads TGTGCCAGCAGTGTCAGTGCAACTAATGAAAAACTGTTTTTT.

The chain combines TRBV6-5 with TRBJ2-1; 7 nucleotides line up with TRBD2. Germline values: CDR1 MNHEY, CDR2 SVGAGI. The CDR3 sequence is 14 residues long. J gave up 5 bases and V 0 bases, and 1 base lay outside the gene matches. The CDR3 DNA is TGTGCCAGCAGTTACTCCCTAGCGGACAATGAGCAGTTCTTC. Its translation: CASSYSLADNEQFF.

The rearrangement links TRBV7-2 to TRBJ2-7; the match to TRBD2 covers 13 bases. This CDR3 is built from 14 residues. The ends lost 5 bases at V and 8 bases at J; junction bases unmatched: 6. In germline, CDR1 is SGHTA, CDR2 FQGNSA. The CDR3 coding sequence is TGTGCCAGCAGCCTCGGACTAGCGGGAGTTAAGCAGTACTTC. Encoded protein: CASSLGLAGVKQYF.

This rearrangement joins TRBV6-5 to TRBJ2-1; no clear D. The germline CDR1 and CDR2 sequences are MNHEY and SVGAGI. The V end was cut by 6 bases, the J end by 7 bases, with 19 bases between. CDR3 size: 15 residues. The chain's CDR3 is CASRPLVPAWNEQFF. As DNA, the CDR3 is TGTGCCAGCAGACCCCTAGTCCCAGCGTGGAATGAGCAGTTCTTC.

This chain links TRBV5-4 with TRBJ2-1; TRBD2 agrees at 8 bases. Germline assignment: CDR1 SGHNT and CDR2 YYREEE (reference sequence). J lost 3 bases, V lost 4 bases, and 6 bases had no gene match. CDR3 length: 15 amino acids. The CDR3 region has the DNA TGTGCCAGCAGCCGGGGGGGGGCCGGCTACAATGAGCAGTTCTTC. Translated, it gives CASSRGGAGYNEQFF.

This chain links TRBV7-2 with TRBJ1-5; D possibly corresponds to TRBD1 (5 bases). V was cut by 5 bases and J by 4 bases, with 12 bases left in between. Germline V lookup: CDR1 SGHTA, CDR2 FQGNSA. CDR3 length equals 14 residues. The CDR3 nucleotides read TGTGCCAGCAGCGCTCAGGGTCGGAATCAGCCCCAGCATTTT. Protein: CASSAQGRNQPQHF.

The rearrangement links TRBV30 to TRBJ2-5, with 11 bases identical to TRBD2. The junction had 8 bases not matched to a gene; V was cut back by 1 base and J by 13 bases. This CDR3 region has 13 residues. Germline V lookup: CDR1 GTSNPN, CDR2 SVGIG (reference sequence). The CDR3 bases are TGTGCCTGGAGTGCGGCTAGCGGGGGGTCCTTGTACTTC. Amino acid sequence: CAWSAASGGSLYF.

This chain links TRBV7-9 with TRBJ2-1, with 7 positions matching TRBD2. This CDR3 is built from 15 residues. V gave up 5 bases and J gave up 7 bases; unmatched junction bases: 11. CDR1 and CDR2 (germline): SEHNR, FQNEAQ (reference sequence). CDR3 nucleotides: TGTGCCAGCAGCCCCCGCGGGAGCTCGGGGAATGAGCAGTTCTTC. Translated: CASSPRGSSGNEQFF.

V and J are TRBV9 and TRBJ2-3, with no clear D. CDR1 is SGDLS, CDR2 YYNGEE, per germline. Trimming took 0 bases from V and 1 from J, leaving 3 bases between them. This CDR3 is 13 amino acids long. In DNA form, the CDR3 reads TGTGCCAGCAGCGTAGGAGGCACAGATACGCAGTATTTT. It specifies CASSVGGTDTQYF.

CDR3 protein: CASNQKRATYEQYV. For the CDR3, the DNA is TGTGCCAGCAACCAGAAGAGGGCAACCTACGAGCAGTACGTC. This rearrangement joins TRBV6-7 to TRBJ2-7, with a tentative D call TRBD2 (5 bases). TRBV6-7 is treated as an ORF (open reading frame) with a function not yet certain. Between the trimmed V and J ends, which lost 7 bases and 2 bases, there was a span of 15 bases. This CDR3 comprises 14 residues.

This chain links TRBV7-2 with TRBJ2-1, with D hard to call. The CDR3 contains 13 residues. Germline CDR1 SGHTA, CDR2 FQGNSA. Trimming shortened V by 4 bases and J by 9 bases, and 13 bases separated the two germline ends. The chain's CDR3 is CASSSISPREQFF. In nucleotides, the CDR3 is TGTGCCAGCAGCTCCATCTCCCCGCGTGAGCAGTTCTTC. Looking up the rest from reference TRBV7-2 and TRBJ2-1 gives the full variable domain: GAGVSQSPSNKVTEKGKDVELRCDPISGHTALYWYRQSLGQGLEFLIYFQGNSAPDKSGLPSDRFSAERTGGSVSTLTIQRTQQEDSAVYLCASSSISPREQFFGPGTRLTVL.

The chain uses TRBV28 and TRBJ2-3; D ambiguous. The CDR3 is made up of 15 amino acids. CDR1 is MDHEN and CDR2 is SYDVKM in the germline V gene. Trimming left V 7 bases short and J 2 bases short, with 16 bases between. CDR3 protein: CASINSVPNTDTQYF. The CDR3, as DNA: TGTGCCAGCATTAACTCGGTGCCCAACACAGATACGCAGTATTTT.

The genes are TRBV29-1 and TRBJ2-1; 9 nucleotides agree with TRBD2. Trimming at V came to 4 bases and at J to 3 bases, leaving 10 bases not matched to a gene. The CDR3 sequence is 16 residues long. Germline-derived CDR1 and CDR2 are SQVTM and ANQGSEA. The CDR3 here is CSVAPGSGRIYNEQFF. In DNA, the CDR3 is TGCAGCGTTGCCCCCGGAAGCGGGAGGATCTACAATGAGCAGTTCTTC.

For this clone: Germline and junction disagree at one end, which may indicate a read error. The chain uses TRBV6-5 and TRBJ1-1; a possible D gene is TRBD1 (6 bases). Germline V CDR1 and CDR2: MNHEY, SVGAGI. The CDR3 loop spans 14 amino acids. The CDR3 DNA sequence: TGTGCCAGCAGTGACTCATACGACAGGTTTCAAGCTTTCTTT. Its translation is CASSDSYDRFQAFF.

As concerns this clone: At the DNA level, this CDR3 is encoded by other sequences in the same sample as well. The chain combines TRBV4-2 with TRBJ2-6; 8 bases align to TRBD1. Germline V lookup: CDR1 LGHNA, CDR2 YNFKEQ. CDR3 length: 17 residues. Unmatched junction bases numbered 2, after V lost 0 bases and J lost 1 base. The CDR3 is CASSQERTGSGANVLTF. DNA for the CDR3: TGTGCCAGCAGCCAAGAAAGGACAGGGTCTGGGGCCAACGTCCTGACTTTC.

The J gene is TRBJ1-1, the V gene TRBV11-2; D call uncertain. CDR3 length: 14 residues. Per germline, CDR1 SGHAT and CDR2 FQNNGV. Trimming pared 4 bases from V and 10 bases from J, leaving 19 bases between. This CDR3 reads CASSSSRGREGAFF. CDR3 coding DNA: TGTGCCAGCAGCTCCTCCCGGGGAAGGGAGGGAGCTTTCTTT. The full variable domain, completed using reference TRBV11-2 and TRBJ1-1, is EAGVAQSPRYKIIEKRQSVAFWCNPISGHATLYWYQQILGQGPKLLIQFQNNGVVDDSQLPKDRFSAERLKGVDSTLKIQPAKLEDSAVYLCASSSSRGREGAFFGQGTRLTVV.

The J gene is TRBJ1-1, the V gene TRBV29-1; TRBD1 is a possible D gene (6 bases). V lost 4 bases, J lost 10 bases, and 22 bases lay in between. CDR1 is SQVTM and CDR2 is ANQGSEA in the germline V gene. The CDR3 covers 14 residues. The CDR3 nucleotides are TGCAGCGTTGTGCCAGGGAATGTCCTCAGGGGAGCTTTCTTT. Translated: CSVVPGNVLRGAFF.

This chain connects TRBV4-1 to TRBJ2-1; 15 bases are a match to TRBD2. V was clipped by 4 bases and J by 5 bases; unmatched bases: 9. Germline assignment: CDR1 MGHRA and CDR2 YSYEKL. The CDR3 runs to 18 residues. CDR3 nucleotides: TGCGCCAGCAGCCCCGTGGGACTAGCGGGAGGACCCGACAATGAGCAGTTCTTC. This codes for CASSPVGLAGGPDNEQFF.

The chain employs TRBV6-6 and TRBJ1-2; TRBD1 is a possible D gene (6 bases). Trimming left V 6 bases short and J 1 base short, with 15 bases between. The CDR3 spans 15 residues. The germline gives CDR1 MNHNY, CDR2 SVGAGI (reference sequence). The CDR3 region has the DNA TGTGCCAGCAGCTCCCGACAGGCCGGTAACTATGGCTACACCTTC. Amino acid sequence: CASSSRQAGNYGYTF.

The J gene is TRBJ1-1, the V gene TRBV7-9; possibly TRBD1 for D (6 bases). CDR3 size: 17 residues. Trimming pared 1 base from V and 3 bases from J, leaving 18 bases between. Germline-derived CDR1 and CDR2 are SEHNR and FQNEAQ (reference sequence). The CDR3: CASSLDPSRGSDTEAFF. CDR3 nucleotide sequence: TGTGCCAGCAGCTTAGATCCCAGTAGGGGGTCGGACACTGAAGCTTTCTTT. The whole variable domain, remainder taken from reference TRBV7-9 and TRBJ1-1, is DTGVSQNPRHKITKRGQNVTFRCDPISEHNRLYWYRQTLGQGPEFLTYFQNEAQLEKSRLLSDRFSAERPKGSFSTLEIQRTEQGDSAMYLCASSLDPSRGSDTEAFFGQGTRLTVV.

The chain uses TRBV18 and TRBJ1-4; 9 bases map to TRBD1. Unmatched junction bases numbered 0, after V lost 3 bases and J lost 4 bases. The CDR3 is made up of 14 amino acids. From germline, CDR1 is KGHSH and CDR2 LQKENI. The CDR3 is CASSPTGGNEKLFF. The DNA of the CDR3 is TGTGCCAGCTCACCGACAGGGGGTAATGAAAAACTGTTTTTT.

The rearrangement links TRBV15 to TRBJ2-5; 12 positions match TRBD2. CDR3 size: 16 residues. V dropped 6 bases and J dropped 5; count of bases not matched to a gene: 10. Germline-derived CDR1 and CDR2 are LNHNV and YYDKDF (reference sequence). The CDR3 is CATSPSGRGLIETQYF. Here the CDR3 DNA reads TGTGCCACCAGTCCTAGCGGGAGGGGATTGATCGAGACCCAGTACTTC.

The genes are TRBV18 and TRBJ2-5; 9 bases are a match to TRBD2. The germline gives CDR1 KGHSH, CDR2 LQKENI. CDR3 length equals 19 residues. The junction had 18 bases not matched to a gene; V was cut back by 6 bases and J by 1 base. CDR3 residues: CASSRLTHEGTSLQETQYF. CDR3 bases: TGTGCCAGCTCCCGACTTACCCACGAGGGGACTAGCCTCCAAGAGACCCAGTACTTC.

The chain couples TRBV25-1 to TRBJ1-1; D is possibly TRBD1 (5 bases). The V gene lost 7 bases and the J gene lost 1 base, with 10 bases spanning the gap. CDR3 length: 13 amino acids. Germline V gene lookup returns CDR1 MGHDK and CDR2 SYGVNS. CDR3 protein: CASNLGGNTEAFF. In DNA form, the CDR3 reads TGTGCCAGCAATCTGGGGGGGAACACTGAAGCTTTCTTT.

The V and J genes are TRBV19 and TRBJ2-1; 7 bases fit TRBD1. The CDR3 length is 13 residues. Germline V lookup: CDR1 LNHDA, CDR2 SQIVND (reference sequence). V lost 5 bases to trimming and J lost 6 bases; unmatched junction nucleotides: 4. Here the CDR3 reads CASSFNRGNEQFF. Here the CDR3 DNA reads TGTGCCAGTAGTTTTAACAGGGGCAATGAGCAGTTCTTC.

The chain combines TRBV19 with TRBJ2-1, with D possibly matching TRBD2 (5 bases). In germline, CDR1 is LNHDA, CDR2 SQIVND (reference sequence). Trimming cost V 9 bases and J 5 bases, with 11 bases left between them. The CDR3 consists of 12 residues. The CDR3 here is CASQPGDNEQFF. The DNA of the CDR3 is TGTGCCAGCCAACCCGGGGACAATGAGCAGTTCTTC.

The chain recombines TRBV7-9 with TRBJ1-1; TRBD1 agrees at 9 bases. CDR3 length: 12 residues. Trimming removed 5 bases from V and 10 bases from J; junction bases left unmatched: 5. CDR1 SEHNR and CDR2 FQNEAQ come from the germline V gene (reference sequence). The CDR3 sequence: CASSMRQGVAFF. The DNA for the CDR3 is TGTGCCAGCAGCATGCGACAGGGGGTAGCTTTCTTT. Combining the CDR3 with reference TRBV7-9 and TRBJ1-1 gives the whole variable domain DTGVSQNPRHKITKRGQNVTFRCDPISEHNRLYWYRQTLGQGPEFLTYFQNEAQLEKSRLLSDRFSAERPKGSFSTLEIQRTEQGDSAMYLCASSMRQGVAFFGQGTRLTVV.

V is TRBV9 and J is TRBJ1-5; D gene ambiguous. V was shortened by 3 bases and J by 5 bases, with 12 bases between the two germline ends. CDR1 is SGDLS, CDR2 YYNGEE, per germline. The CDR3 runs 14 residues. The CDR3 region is CASSASGNHQPQHF. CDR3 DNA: TGTGCCAGCAGCGCCTCAGGAAACCATCAGCCCCAGCATTTT. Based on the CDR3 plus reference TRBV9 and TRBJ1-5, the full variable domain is DSGVTQTPKHLITATGQRVTLRCSPRSGDLSVYWYQQSLDQGLQFLIQYYNGEERAKGNILERFSAQQFPDLHSELNLSSLELGDSALYFCASSASGNHQPQHFGDGTRLSIL.

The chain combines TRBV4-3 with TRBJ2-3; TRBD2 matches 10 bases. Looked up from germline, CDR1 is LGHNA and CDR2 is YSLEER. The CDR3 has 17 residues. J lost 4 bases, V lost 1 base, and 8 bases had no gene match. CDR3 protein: CASSQVLAGVIADTQYF. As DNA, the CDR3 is TGCGCCAGCAGCCAAGTCCTAGCGGGAGTAATCGCAGATACGCAGTATTTT.

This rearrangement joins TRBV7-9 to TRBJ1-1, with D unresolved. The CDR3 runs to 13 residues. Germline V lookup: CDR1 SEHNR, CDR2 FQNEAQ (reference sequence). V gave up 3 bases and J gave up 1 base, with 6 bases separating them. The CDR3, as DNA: TGTGCCAGCAGCTTCACACGGAACACTGAAGCTTTCTTT. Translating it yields CASSFTRNTEAFF.

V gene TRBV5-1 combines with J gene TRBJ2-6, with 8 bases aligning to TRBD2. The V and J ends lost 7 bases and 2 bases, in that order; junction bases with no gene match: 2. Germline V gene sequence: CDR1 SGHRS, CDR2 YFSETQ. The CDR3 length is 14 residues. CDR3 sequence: CASREGTGANVLTF. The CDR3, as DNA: TGCGCCAGCCGGGAGGGCACTGGGGCCAACGTCCTGACTTTC.